The following is a TCR beta chain sequence with its context. The CDR3 contains 14 residues. Trimming at V came to 5 bases and at J to 7 bases, leaving 8 bases not matched to a gene. CDR1 is LNHDA and CDR2 is SQIVND in the germline V gene (reference sequence). These data are taken from a study of response to subunit inactivated influenza vaccine. TCRdb reprocessed the RT-PCR reads with MiXCR, giving one entry per CDR3 protein. The sample includes about 650,000 distinct CDR3 sequences, 11% to 15% of them seen just once. The receptor was isolated from a man aged 45-60 years who received an inactivated influenza vaccine. Sequences were derived from PBMCs from blood, sampled 14 to 15 days before vaccination. The J gene is TRBJ2-3, the V gene TRBV19, with 8 bases lining up with TRBD1. The CDR3 loop is CASSVTGTGYTQYF. CDR3 bases: TGTGCCAGTAGTGTAACCGGGACAGGCTATACGCAGTATTTT.